The 26 T cell receptor beta chains below come from one sample, sequenced in a study of OX40 agonist ivuxolimab in advanced cancers. Repertoires were generated with immunoSEQ multiplex PCR, while TCRdb's copy carries only in-frame clones and drops some. The sample lists 65,000 to 70,000 clones; more than 75% were seen once. The sample consisted of CD4+ or CD8+ T cells sorted from blood, taken in a trial of the OX40 agonist ivuxolimab. These receptors were collected from an adult with an advanced solid tumor such as melanoma, head and neck, liver or kidney cancer.

The chain joins TRBV10-3 to TRBJ1-1, with D perhaps TRBD1 (5 bases). Trimming took 0 bases from V and 1 from J, leaving 12 bases between them. The CDR3 is made up of 16 amino acids. Germline V gene data show CDR1 as ENHRY and CDR2 as SYGVKD. CDR3 bases: TGTGCCATCAGTGAGTCTCTTGGGGGGGGGAACACTGAAGCTTTCTTT. This encodes CAISESLGGGNTEAFF.

The V and J genes are TRBV6-6 and TRBJ1-5; 8 nucleotides match TRBD1. The CDR3 is 14 residues long. Germline trimming cut 6 bases from V and 3 bases from J; bases unmatched to any gene: 4. The germline CDR1 and CDR2 sequences are MNHNY and SVGAGI (reference sequence). CDR3 sequence (DNA): TGTGCCAGCAGCAACAGGGGGTACAATCAGCCCCAGCATTTT. This translates into CASSNRGYNQPQHF.

This clone was counted between two and nine times. The CDR3 sequence is CASSYSRGQPSTEAFF. CDR3 nucleotide sequence: TGTGCCAGCAGTTACTCTCGGGGACAGCCTAGCACTGAAGCTTTCTTT. J is TRBJ1-1 and V is TRBV6-5; 7 bases map to TRBD1. The V and J ends lost 0 bases and 4 bases, in that order; junction bases with no gene match: 8. Looked up from germline, CDR1 is MNHEY and CDR2 is SVGAGI. The CDR3 length is 16 residues.

The chain carries TRBV7-9 and TRBJ1-1, with 7 bases aligning to TRBD1. The germline gives CDR1 SEHNR, CDR2 FQNEAQ (reference sequence). The CDR3 runs 14 residues. V shed 6 bases, J shed 5 bases, and the junction held 9 bases outside the gene matches. The CDR3 nucleotides read TGTGCCAGCAGTAAACAGACAGGGTTGACTGAAGCTTTCTTT. Translated: CASSKQTGLTEAFF. The full variable domain, in which reference TRBV7-9 and TRBJ1-1 provide the parts outside the CDR3, is DTGVSQNPRHKITKRGQNVTFRCDPISEHNRLYWYRQTLGQGPEFLTYFQNEAQLEKSRLLSDRFSAERPKGSFSTLEIQRTEQGDSAMYLCASSKQTGLTEAFFGQGTRLTVV.

This clone was seen just once. This chain connects TRBV28 to TRBJ1-2; TRBD1 is a possible D gene (6 bases). Trimming took off 6 bases at V and 4 bases at J, with 12 bases between the two ends. Germline CDR1 reads MDHEN; CDR2 reads SYDVKM. The CDR3 length is 13 residues. The CDR3 protein is CASRPGQTYGYTF. Here the CDR3 DNA reads TGTGCCAGCAGACCCGGACAGACCTATGGCTACACCTTC.

The rearrangement links TRBV7-9 to TRBJ1-5, with D hard to call. The CDR3 extends over 13 amino acids. With 5 bases removed from V and 2 bases from J, the gap between germline ends came to 7 bases. The V gene's germline CDR1 is SEHNR and CDR2 FQNEAQ (reference sequence). The CDR3 sequence: CASSRDGNQPQHF. DNA of the CDR3: TGTGCCAGCAGCCGGGATGGCAATCAGCCCCAGCATTTT.

The chain joins TRBV25-1 to TRBJ1-1; D is perhaps TRBD1 (5 bases). CDR3 size: 13 residues. Trimming took 4 bases from V and 5 from J, leaving 11 bases between them. Germline V gene lookup returns CDR1 MGHDK and CDR2 SYGVNS. The CDR3 bases are TGTGCCAGCAGTGCGGGGGGACGTACTGAAGCTTTCTTT. Protein: CASSAGGRTEAFF.

The chain employs TRBV6-6 and TRBJ1-6; perhaps TRBD1 as D (6 bases). This CDR3 region has 15 residues. Germline CDR1 is MNHNY and CDR2 is SVGAGI (reference sequence). The germline V and J ends were trimmed by 6 bases and 7 bases, with 16 bases remaining between them. The CDR3 coding sequence is TGTGCCAGCAGGGGCACAGGGACTGGGAATTCACCCCTCCACTTT. Translating gives CASRGTGTGNSPLHF.

The V gene is TRBV15, the J gene TRBJ2-5; 7 bases are a match to TRBD1. CDR3 length equals 15 residues. The V segment lost 0 bases and the J segment 1 base; nucleotides outside the gene matches: 2. CDR1 and CDR2 from the germline V gene are LNHNV and YYDKDF (reference sequence). The CDR3 sequence: CATSREGQFQETQYF. In nucleotides, the CDR3 is TGTGCCACCAGCAGAGAGGGACAGTTCCAAGAGACCCAGTACTTC.

This clone has just one count. The V and J genes are TRBV10-3 and TRBJ2-7; 8 bases are shared with TRBD1. The germline CDR1 and CDR2 sequences are ENHRY and SYGVKD. The CDR3 extends over 13 amino acids. After removal of 6 bases from V and 2 bases from J, the junction contained 3 bases not matched to a gene. CDR3 residues: CAIRKDRAYEQYV. The DNA for the CDR3 is TGTGCCATCAGGAAGGACAGGGCCTACGAGCAGTACGTC.

The chain couples TRBV5-1 to TRBJ2-5; 8 bases match TRBD1. V shed 2 bases and J 5 bases; nucleotides not matched to a gene: 5. The CDR3 runs to 14 residues. From germline, CDR1 is SGHRS and CDR2 YFSETQ. The CDR3 region has the DNA TGCGCCAGCAGCTTAGCAGGGGGCGGCGAGACCCAGTACTTC. Amino acids: CASSLAGGGETQYF.

DNA for the CDR3: TGTGCCAGCAGCCCCTTCACCAACTATGGCTACACCTTC. Residues: CASSPFTNYGYTF. This chain links TRBV11-2 with TRBJ1-2; D gene uncertain. V gave up 5 bases and J gave up 2 bases, with 9 bases separating them. Germline V gene lookup returns CDR1 SGHAT and CDR2 FQNNGV. This CDR3 is built from 13 residues.

V is TRBV7-8 and J is TRBJ1-5; TRBD1 might be the D (5 bases). Trimming shortened V by 1 base and J by 7 bases, and 17 bases separated the two germline ends. The germline CDR1 and CDR2 sequences are SGHVS and FQNEAQ. This CDR3 is 16 amino acids long. The CDR3 is CASSLGTGGEWQPQHF. CDR3 in DNA: TGTGCCAGCAGCTTAGGGACGGGGGGGGAGTGGCAGCCCCAGCATTTT.

The chain joins TRBV7-2 to TRBJ2-4; D is ambiguous. From germline, CDR1 is SGHTA and CDR2 FQGNSA. V was clipped by 5 bases and J by 8 bases, with 10 bases between them. This CDR3 contains 12 residues. Here the CDR3 reads CASSPAYDIQYF. Here the CDR3 DNA reads TGTGCCAGCAGCCCTGCATACGACATTCAGTACTTC.

This clone appeared once. The gene calls are TRBV5-6 and TRBJ2-7, with TRBD1 matching 9 bases. Trimming took 3 bases from V and 6 from J; bases not matched to a gene: 13. Germline V gene lookup returns CDR1 SGHDT and CDR2 YYEEEE. CDR3 length: 16 residues. The CDR3 region is CASSSSTGTGLSEQYF. In DNA, the CDR3 is TGTGCCAGCAGCTCCTCAACCGGGACAGGGTTAAGCGAGCAGTACTTC. The full variable domain, rest sourced from reference TRBV5-6 and TRBJ2-7, is DAGVTQSPTHLIKTRGQQVTLRCSPKSGHDTVSWYQQALGQGPQFIFQYYEEEERQRGNFPDRFSGHQFPNYSSELNVNALLLGDSALYLCASSSSTGTGLSEQYFGPGTRLTVT.

The chain uses TRBV7-9 and TRBJ1-4, with unresolved D. V lost 1 base and J 7 bases, leaving 13 bases between the germline ends. Germline CDR1 is SEHNR and CDR2 is FQNEAQ (reference sequence). CDR3 length: 15 residues. CDR3 region: CASSLGSSPTEKLFF. The CDR3 nucleotides are TGTGCCAGCAGCTTAGGGAGCAGCCCAACTGAAAAACTGTTTTTT.

The V gene is TRBV28, the J gene TRBJ1-1; no firm D call. V lost 3 bases and J 3 bases, leaving 11 bases between the germline ends. The CDR3 spans 14 residues. From germline, CDR1 is MDHEN and CDR2 SYDVKM. The CDR3 loop reads CASSLVGFDTEAFF. CDR3 nucleotides: TGTGCCAGCAGTTTGGTAGGGTTTGACACTGAAGCTTTCTTT.

This clone was detected only once. This rearrangement joins TRBV7-8 to TRBJ2-6; D tentatively fits TRBD1 or TRBD2 (5 bases each). Trimming cost V 5 bases and J 2 bases, with 13 bases left between them. The CDR3 is 16 residues long. Germline CDR1 reads SGHVS; CDR2 reads FQNEAQ. As DNA, the CDR3 is TGTGCCAGCAGCACCGGGACGGTGGCTGGGGCCAACGTCCTGACTTTC. Translated, it gives CASSTGTVAGANVLTF.

Here the CDR3 DNA reads TGTGCCAGCAGTCCTCAGGGTACCTTGCATTTT. This encodes CASSPQGTLHF. The chain is built from TRBV28 and TRBJ1-5; a weak D match, TRBD1 (5 bases). CDR1 is MDHEN and CDR2 is SYDVKM in the germline V gene. This CDR3 is 11 amino acids long. Between the trimmed V and J ends, which lost 5 bases and 15 bases, there was a span of 14 bases.

The V and J genes are TRBV28 and TRBJ1-5; D unresolved. V was shortened by 6 bases and J by 5 bases, with 11 bases between the two germline ends. The CDR3 is 13 amino acids. CDR1 and CDR2 (germline): MDHEN, SYDVKM. In DNA form, the CDR3 reads TGTGCCAGCAGCCGAACATTGTATCAGCCCCAGCATTTT. This sequence encodes CASSRTLYQPQHF.

V is TRBV7-2 and J is TRBJ2-1, with 7 bases fitting TRBD2. This CDR3 contains 15 residues. From germline, CDR1 is SGHTA and CDR2 FQGNSA. Losses at the gene ends were 2 bases for V and 2 bases for J; bases not matched to a gene: 3. The CDR3 DNA is TGTGCCAGCAGCTTATCAAGCGGGGCCTACAATGAGCAGTTCTTC. Its translation is CASSLSSGAYNEQFF.

The rearrangement links TRBV6-5 to TRBJ1-2, with 11 bases fitting TRBD1. The CDR3 sequence is 15 residues long. The ends lost 6 bases at V and 5 bases at J; junction bases unmatched: 8. The germline V gene encodes CDR1 MNHEY and CDR2 SVGAGI. The chain's CDR3 is CASSQRDRGMYGYTF. CDR3 coding DNA: TGTGCCAGCAGCCAACGGGACAGGGGGATGTATGGCTACACCTTC.

The chain has TRBV27 and TRBJ2-7; 11 bases are shared with TRBD2. Germline-derived CDR1 and CDR2 are MNHEY and SMNVEV (reference sequence). This CDR3 contains 15 residues. Losses at the gene ends were 5 bases for V and 12 bases for J; bases not matched to a gene: 15. CDR3 loop: CASSPWMGSGRAPYF. In nucleotides, the CDR3 is TGTGCCAGCAGTCCCTGGATGGGTAGCGGGAGGGCCCCGTACTTC.

This chain links TRBV19 with TRBJ2-6, with a possible D match to TRBD2 (5 bases). V lost 10 bases, J lost 0 bases, and 13 bases lay in between. This CDR3 region has 15 residues. Germline CDR1 reads LNHDA; CDR2 reads SQIVND (reference sequence). The DNA of the CDR3 is TGTGCCACCGCGACTACAGACTCTGGGGCCAACGTCCTGACTTTC. Amino acids: CATATTDSGANVLTF.

The chain employs TRBV19 and TRBJ1-6; perhaps TRBD1 as D (5 bases). This CDR3 is built from 15 residues. Trimming cost V 7 bases and J 0 bases, with 10 bases left between them. Germline-derived CDR1 and CDR2 are LNHDA and SQIVND (reference sequence). The CDR3 bases are TGTGCCAGTATCGCGGACATCTCCTATAATTCACCCCTCCACTTT. Translating it yields CASIADISYNSPLHF.

This clone was detected only once. The chain couples TRBV7-2 to TRBJ2-6, with 8 bases matching TRBD1. This CDR3 is 18 amino acids long. Trimming removed 4 bases from V and 0 bases from J; junction bases left unmatched: 8. CDR1 is SGHTA and CDR2 is FQGNSA in the germline V gene. Here the CDR3 DNA reads TGTGCCAGCAGCTCGCAGGGGGCCCTTAGCTCTGGGGCCAACGTCCTGACTTTC. Translated: CASSSQGALSSGANVLTF.